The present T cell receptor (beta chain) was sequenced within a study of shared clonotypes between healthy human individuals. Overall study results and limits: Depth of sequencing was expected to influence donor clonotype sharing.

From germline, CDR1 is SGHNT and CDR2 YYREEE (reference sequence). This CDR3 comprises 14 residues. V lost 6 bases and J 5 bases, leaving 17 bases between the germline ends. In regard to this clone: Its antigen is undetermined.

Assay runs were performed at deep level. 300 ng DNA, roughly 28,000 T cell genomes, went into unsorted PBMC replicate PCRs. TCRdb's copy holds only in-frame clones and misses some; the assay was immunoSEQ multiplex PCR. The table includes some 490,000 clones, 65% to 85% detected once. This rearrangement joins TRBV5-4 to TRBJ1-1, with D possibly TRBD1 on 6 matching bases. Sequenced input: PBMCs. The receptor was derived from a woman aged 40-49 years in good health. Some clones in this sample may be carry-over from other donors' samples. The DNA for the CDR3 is TGTGCCAGCATCCCGGAGCCAGGGGCGACTGAAGCTTTCTTT. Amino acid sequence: CASIPEPGATEAFF.